The following is a TCR beta chain sequence with its context. The sample comes from a study of blood T cell repertoires in COVID-19. Per germline, CDR1 SEHNR and CDR2 FQNEAQ (reference sequence). This CDR3 is built from 15 residues. The V end lost 4 bases, the J end lost 0 bases, and 13 bases lay between the germline ends. Recruitment covered over 20 US areas and drew participants whose ages spanned about 18 to 90 years. Methods used by the authors: Amplification with reference gene primers provided the estimates of nucleated cell counts. Here immunoSEQ multiplex PCR was the method, and the copy in TCRdb shows in-frame clones only, minus some. V and J calls and clone size are those listed in that table; D and trimming were worked out from the DNA. The table lists 250,000 or so clones, about 87% of them singletons.

The origin of this receptor is a woman aged 40 to 50 with acute COVID-19. This chain links TRBV7-9 with TRBJ2-7, with TRBD1 as a possible D gene (5 bases). Sequencing used PBMCs or T cells enriched from blood (not recorded which). The CDR3 DNA is TGTGCCAGCAGCTCTGGGGCAGGCCTCTCCTACGAGCAGTACGTC. Protein: CASSSGAGLSYEQYV.